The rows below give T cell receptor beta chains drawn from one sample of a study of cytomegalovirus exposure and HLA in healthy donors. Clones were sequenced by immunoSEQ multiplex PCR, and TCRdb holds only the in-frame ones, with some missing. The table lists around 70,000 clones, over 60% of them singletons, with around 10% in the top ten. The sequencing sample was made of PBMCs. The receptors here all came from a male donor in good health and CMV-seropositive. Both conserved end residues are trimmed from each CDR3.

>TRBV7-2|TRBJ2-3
ASSSYWAGGPDTQY
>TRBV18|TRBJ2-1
ASSAGTSGSHNI
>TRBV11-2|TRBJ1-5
ASSQGSNQPQH
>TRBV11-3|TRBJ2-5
ASSFGRGGKETQY
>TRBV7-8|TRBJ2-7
ASSSRDYNIYEQY
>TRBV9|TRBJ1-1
ASSVRGELNTEAF
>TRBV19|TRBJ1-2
ASSIGTANYGYT
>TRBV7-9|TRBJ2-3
ASSYSGSTDTQY
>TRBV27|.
ASSSRGEGLADYEQY
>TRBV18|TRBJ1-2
ASSPGQLYGYT
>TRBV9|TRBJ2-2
ASSQDRGGNTGELF
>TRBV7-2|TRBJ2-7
ASSLRAGGLYEQY
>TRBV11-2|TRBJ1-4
ASSRGTGRVEKLF
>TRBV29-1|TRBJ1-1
SVGGTNTEAF
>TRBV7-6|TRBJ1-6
ASSPHRGSTSRSYNSPLH
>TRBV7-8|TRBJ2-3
ASSLALGRKLNIPSTDTQY
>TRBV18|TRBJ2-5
ASSPPGTSGGETQY
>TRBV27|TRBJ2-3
ASSSGPGLDTDTQY
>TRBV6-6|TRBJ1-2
ASSRQDAGGYGYT